This TCR beta chain emerged from a study of blood T cell repertoires in COVID-19. Looked up from germline, CDR1 is SGHVS and CDR2 is FQNEAQ. The CDR3 length is 14 residues. V was clipped by 5 bases and J by 5 bases, with 13 bases between them. Only in-frame clones appear in the TCRdb table, and some are missing; sequencing was by immunoSEQ multiplex PCR. Of over 100,000 clones in the sample, roughly 91% were seen once. Sequencing was done on a sample of peripheral blood. The receptor was isolated from a man aged 55 to 70 with COVID-19, enrolled during active disease. V is TRBV7-8 and J is TRBJ1-5; D is perhaps TRBD1 (5 bases). Written as DNA, the CDR3 is TGTGCCAGCAGCCGGGGGGGATACGATCAGCCCCAGCATTTT. Its protein is CASSRGGYDQPQHF.